This entry lists 25 T cell receptor beta chains sequenced from one sample in a study of post-analysis software for immune sequencing data. General study points: Patients used five TRBV segments, including TRBV5-6, TRBV5-1 and TRBV20-1, more often than controls.

Unique molecular identifiers had been added to the TCR beta cDNA libraries. MiXCR was run by TCRdb on the PCR reads, yielding one entry per CDR3 protein. The sample has about 680,000 distinct CDR3 sequences; 59% are singletons. These receptors have no identified antigens. Sequences were obtained from blood. All receptors come from a girl under 10 years old with multiple sclerosis.

The chain joins TRBV4-3 to TRBJ2-7, with 13 bases identical to TRBD2. The ends lost 6 bases at V and 5 bases at J; junction bases unmatched: 7. CDR1 is LGHNA, CDR2 YSLEER, per germline. This CDR3 spans 15 amino acids. The CDR3 DNA reads TGCGCCAGCAGTTGGACTAGCGGGAGAGGTGACGAGCAGTACTTC. Its protein product is CASSWTSGRGDEQYF.

The chain joins TRBV14 to TRBJ2-3, with 7 bases fitting TRBD2. V lost 3 bases, J lost 2 bases, and 8 bases stayed unmatched. CDR3 length equals 16 residues. Germline CDR1 and CDR2: SGHDN and FVKESK. The CDR3 bases are TGTGCCAGCAGCCAGGGGGGGAGCGGAAACACAGATACGCAGTATTTT. Translated, it gives CASSQGGSGNTDTQYF.

This rearrangement joins TRBV7-8 to TRBJ1-2, with unresolved D. V lost 8 bases and J 0 bases, leaving 16 bases between the germline ends. The CDR3 runs to 15 residues. Germline V CDR1 and CDR2: SGHVS, FQNEAQ. The chain's CDR3 is CASDPSRLPNYGYTF. The DNA of the CDR3 is TGTGCCAGCGACCCCTCCCGGCTTCCTAACTATGGCTACACCTTC.

The rearrangement links TRBV6-5 to TRBJ2-1, with D perhaps given as TRBD1 or TRBD2 (6 bases each). The length of the CDR3 is 14 residues. The V and J ends lost 2 bases and 9 bases respectively, with 14 bases between them. Germline CDR1 and CDR2: MNHEY and SVGAGI. In DNA form, the CDR3 reads TGTGCCAGCAGTTACGGTTTACAGGGAGGTGAGCAGTTCTTC. This translates into CASSYGLQGGEQFF.

The sample holds one count of this clonotype. The junction differs from germline at one of its ends, possibly a read error. The J gene is TRBJ2-5, the V gene TRBV4-1; D is perhaps TRBD2 (7 bases). There are 16 residues in the CDR3. Germline V lookup: CDR1 MGHRA, CDR2 YSYEKL. CDR3 nucleotide sequence: TGCGCCAGCAGCCAAGGCCCCATCGGGGGGCAAGGGACCCAGTACTTC. As protein: CASSQGPIGGQGTQYF.

The V and J genes are TRBV29-1 and TRBJ1-2; the D gene is possibly TRBD1 (6 bases). Germline V gene data show CDR1 as SQVTM and CDR2 as ANQGSEA. This CDR3 is built from 16 residues. V was pared by 5 bases and J by 4 bases, with 23 bases between. The CDR3 nucleotides read TGCAGCGTTACCCTACCTACGGCGGGACACCGCTATGGCTACACCTTC. This gives the protein CSVTLPTAGHRYGYTF.

The chain is built from TRBV5-1 and TRBJ2-1, with D uncertain. The ends were cut back, 4 bases at V and 4 bases at J, with 12 bases in the middle. CDR3 length: 14 amino acids. Germline V gene sequence: CDR1 SGHRS, CDR2 YFSETQ. The CDR3: CASSPSGIYNEQFF. In DNA form, the CDR3 reads TGCGCCAGCAGCCCCAGTGGTATTTACAATGAGCAGTTCTTC.

The chain links TRBV12-3 or TRBV12-4 to TRBJ1-4, with D unresolved. The CDR3 is 15 residues long. V lost 5 bases and J lost 0, with 10 bases in between. The CDR3 loop is CASSPGGSTNEKLFF. CDR3 nucleotide sequence: TGTGCCAGCAGTCCCGGAGGGTCAACTAATGAAAAACTGTTTTTT.

The V and J genes are TRBV7-9 and TRBJ2-3; D unclear. Germline V gene lookup returns CDR1 SEHNR and CDR2 FQNEAQ (reference sequence). This CDR3 comprises 12 residues. V shed 8 bases and J shed 2 bases, with 8 bases lying between them. The CDR3 region has the DNA TGTGCCAGCGGCCTCCCCACAGATACGCAGTATTTT. This sequence encodes CASGLPTDTQYF.

The J gene is TRBJ2-1, the V gene TRBV7-9; a possible D gene is TRBD2 (6 bases). V lost 5 bases and J 4 bases, leaving 15 bases between the germline ends. CDR1 is SEHNR, CDR2 FQNEAQ, per germline (reference sequence). CDR3 length: 15 residues. CDR3 DNA sequence: TGTGCCAGCAGCGCATCGCGGGATCCGTACAATGAGCAGTTCTTC. This translates into CASSASRDPYNEQFF.

The chain joins TRBV20-1 to TRBJ2-3, with D possibly TRBD1 on 7 matching bases. The germline V gene encodes CDR1 DFQATT and CDR2 SNEGSKA (reference sequence). This CDR3 contains 15 residues. The ends were cut back, 2 bases at V and 3 bases at J, with 15 bases in the middle. The CDR3 loop reads CSARSPQGGTDTQYF. The CDR3 coding sequence is TGCAGTGCTAGATCTCCGCAGGGGGGTACAGATACGCAGTATTTT.

The CDR3, as DNA: TGTGCCATCAACGCGGTGGGCACAGATACGCAGTATTTT. The encoded protein is CAINAVGTDTQYF. The gene calls are TRBV10-3 and TRBJ2-3; D is unresolved. The CDR3 runs 13 residues. V was cut by 7 bases and J by 1 base, with 9 bases left in between. Germline CDR1 and CDR2: ENHRY and SYGVKD.

The chain carries TRBV10-3 and TRBJ2-6, with D perhaps TRBD1 (6 bases). Trimming cost V 8 bases and J 2 bases, with 13 bases left between them. The CDR3 length is 15 residues. Germline loops: CDR1 ENHRY, CDR2 SYGVKD. The CDR3: CAIPVAGAGANVLTF. As DNA, the CDR3 is TGTGCCATCCCCGTAGCAGGGGCTGGGGCCAACGTCCTGACTTTC.

This sequence joins TRBV10-3 and TRBJ2-5; no clear D. The J call is uncertain, as TRBJ2-7 better fits the DNA end. Per the germline V gene, CDR1 is ENHRY and CDR2 is SYGVKD. The CDR3 spans 13 residues. DNA of the CDR3: TGTGCCATCAGTGAGCTGGTTACCAACGAGCAGTACTTC. Amino acid sequence: CAISELVTNEQYF.

This clonotype was detected only a few times. The genes are TRBV7-9 and TRBJ2-1, with D uncertain. The V and J ends lost 1 base and 0 bases respectively, with 4 bases between them. The germline gives CDR1 SEHNR, CDR2 FQNEAQ (reference sequence). The CDR3 runs to 14 residues. CDR3 amino acids: CASSLEHSYNEQFF. CDR3 sequence (DNA): TGTGCCAGCAGCTTAGAGCACTCCTACAATGAGCAGTTCTTC.

The gene calls are TRBV9 and TRBJ2-3; tentative D call: TRBD1 (5 bases). Germline lookup yields CDR1 SGDLS and CDR2 YYNGEE. V lost 1 base, J lost 2 bases, and 11 bases lay in between. The CDR3 spans 15 residues. CDR3: CASSVSAQVTDTQYF. CDR3 nucleotide sequence: TGTGCCAGCAGCGTAAGTGCACAGGTCACAGATACGCAGTATTTT.

The rearrangement joins TRBV7-9 to TRBJ2-1; D not certain. The DNA end is more similar to TRBJ2-7, so the J call may be wrong. CDR3 size: 13 residues. From germline, CDR1 is SEHNR and CDR2 FQNEAQ (reference sequence). CDR3 bases: TGTGCCAGCAGCTCACCCCTCTACAATGAGCAGTACTTC. It encodes CASSSPLYNEQYF.

The chain combines TRBV29-1 with TRBJ2-7; the match to TRBD2 covers 7 bases. V dropped 8 bases and J dropped 4; count of bases not matched to a gene: 14. This CDR3 has 14 amino acids. From germline, CDR1 is SQVTM and CDR2 ANQGSEA. The CDR3 protein is CSFLIAGDLYEQYF. The CDR3 DNA sequence: TGCAGCTTCCTCATAGCGGGCGACCTATACGAGCAGTACTTC.

Comments on this clonotype: At one end, the junction sequence differs from germline, possibly due to a read error. The CDR3 loop is CASTLQGGQETQYF. For the CDR3, the DNA is TGCGCCAGCACCTTGCAAGGGGGCCAAGAGACCCAGTACTTC. This chain links TRBV5-1 with TRBJ2-5; possibly TRBD1 for D (6 bases). Looked up from germline, CDR1 is SGHRS and CDR2 is YFSETQ. The CDR3 runs to 14 residues.

This clonotype was seen a handful of times. V gene TRBV20-1 combines with J gene TRBJ2-1; the D gene is possibly TRBD2 (6 bases). The CDR3 length is 13 residues. Germline V CDR1 and CDR2: DFQATT, SNEGSKA (reference sequence). V was trimmed by 5 bases and J by 2 bases, leaving 10 bases between them. CDR3 residues: CSASLATYNEQFF. In nucleotides, the CDR3 is TGCAGTGCTTCGCTAGCGACCTACAATGAGCAGTTCTTC.

The chain couples TRBV5-4 to TRBJ2-7; the D gene could be TRBD1 or TRBD2 (6 bases each). Germline CDR1 SGHNT, CDR2 YYREEE (reference sequence). V gave up 6 bases and J gave up 3 bases, with 19 bases separating them. This CDR3 is built from 15 residues. The CDR3 nucleotides read TGTGCCAGCACCATCTTCGGCGAGGGGGGCTACGAGCAGTACTTC. Its translation: CASTIFGEGGYEQYF.

This clonotype was observed once. The chain couples TRBV10-1 to TRBJ2-3; no clear D gene. The CDR3 runs to 13 residues. The V gene lost 8 bases and the J gene lost 4 bases, with 13 bases spanning the gap. Looked up from germline, CDR1 is WNHNN and CDR2 is SYGVQD (reference sequence). The CDR3 region is CASSADTADTQYF. CDR3 sequence (DNA): TGCGCCAGCTCCGCAGATACGGCAGATACGCAGTATTTT.

This chain uses TRBV29-1 with TRBJ1-5; a weak D match, TRBD1 (6 bases). This CDR3 comprises 14 residues. V was trimmed by 7 bases and J by 2 bases, leaving 15 bases between them. CDR1 SQVTM and CDR2 ANQGSEA come from the germline V gene. The CDR3 here is CSAATGGGNQPQHF. CDR3 sequence (DNA): TGCAGCGCTGCGACAGGTGGTGGCAATCAGCCCCAGCATTTT.

V is TRBV14 and J is TRBJ2-3; D call uncertain. This CDR3 region has 15 residues. Trimming cost V 3 bases and J 2 bases, with 12 bases left between them. Germline loops: CDR1 SGHDN, CDR2 FVKESK. The CDR3 is CASSHRRLITDTQYF. The CDR3 DNA reads as TGTGCCAGCAGCCATCGGCGTCTGATCACAGATACGCAGTATTTT.

This chain links TRBV12-3 or TRBV12-4 with TRBJ2-5; D tentatively reads TRBD1 or TRBD2 (5 bases each). This CDR3 region has 15 residues. Trimming took off 5 bases at V and 4 bases at J, with 17 bases between the two ends. CDR3 region: CASSEGVEVTETQYF. In nucleotides, the CDR3 is TGTGCCAGCAGTGAAGGGGTGGAGGTGACAGAGACCCAGTACTTC.